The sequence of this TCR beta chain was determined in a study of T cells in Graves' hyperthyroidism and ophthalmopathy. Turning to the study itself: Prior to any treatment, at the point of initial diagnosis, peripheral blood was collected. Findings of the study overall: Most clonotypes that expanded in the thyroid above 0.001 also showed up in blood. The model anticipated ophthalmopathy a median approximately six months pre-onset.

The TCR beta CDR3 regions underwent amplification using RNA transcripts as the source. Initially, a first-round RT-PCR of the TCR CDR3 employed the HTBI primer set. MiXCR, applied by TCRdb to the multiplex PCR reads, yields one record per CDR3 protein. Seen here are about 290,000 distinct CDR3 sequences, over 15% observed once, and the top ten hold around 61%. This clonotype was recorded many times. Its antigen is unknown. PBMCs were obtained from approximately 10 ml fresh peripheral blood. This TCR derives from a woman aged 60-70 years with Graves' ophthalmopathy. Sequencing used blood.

The CDR3 bases are TGTGCCAGCAGCATACAGGGGTCCTCAAATGGGAATGAGCAGTTCTTC. Protein sequence: CASSIQGSSNGNEQFF. V usage is TRBV2 and J usage is TRBJ2-1, with 7 bases lining up with TRBD1. Germline CDR1 and CDR2: SNHLY and FYNNEI. After removal of 6 bases from V and 7 bases from J, the junction contained 15 bases not matched to a gene. The CDR3 is 16 amino acids.